This T cell receptor beta chain was recorded in a study of blood T cell repertoires in COVID-19. The wider study: Specimens from acute and convalescent COVID-19 originated in the United States, Italy and Spain. The cDNA or gDNA used as material had been derived from T cells, B-cell-depleted T cells, or PBMCs.

Those enrolled in Seattle joined during active infection and were followed longitudinally afterward. Trimming took 5 bases from V and 4 from J, leaving 15 bases between them. Germline V CDR1 and CDR2: MNHEY, SVGEGT. The CDR3 contains 16 residues. In the original workflow: Estimation of nucleated cell counts was performed using reference gene primer amplification. Profiling relied on immunoSEQ multiplex PCR, and the TCRdb table lists in-frame clones only, not all of them. Clonal size and the V and J genes are those of that table, whereas D and trimming came from the DNA. The sample lists approximately 330,000 clones, 87% occurring once.

The source material was peripheral blood. V usage is TRBV6-2 or TRBV6-3 and J usage is TRBJ1-6; no clear D gene. This clonotype originated in a man aged 25 to 45 with COVID-19, enrolled during active disease. CDR3 bases: TGTGCCAGCAGTACTATCGGCGGGTTTTATAATTCACCCCTCCACTTT. Residues: CASSTIGGFYNSPLHF.